Shown below are 9 T cell receptor beta chains from a single sample sequenced in a study of monozygotic twins with inflammatory bowel disease. From its re-call of the 5' RACE reads, TCRdb lists each CDR3 protein once, without DNA. The listing contains some 170,000 distinct CDR3 sequences. Sequencing was done on a sample of blood. Receptors were obtained from a human donor with ulcerative colitis or Crohn's disease, or a healthy co-twin of an affected twin (not recorded which).

The V call is TRBV6-5, the J call TRBJ1-5. The CDR3 covers 13 residues. Germline lookup yields CDR1 MNHEY and CDR2 SVGAGI. The CDR3 loop reads CASSYRLNQPQHF.

This chain joins TRBV12-3 or TRBV12-4 and TRBJ1-5; TCRdb gives TRBD1 as the D gene, but with no DNA this cannot be confirmed. CDR3 length: 13 amino acids. The CDR3: CASSNGADQPQHF.

CDR3 residues: CASSVNRGDTEAFF. The chain combines TRBV6-1 with TRBJ1-1. This CDR3 contains 14 residues. CDR1 is MNHNS, CDR2 SASEGT, per germline.

The chain joins TRBV7-2 to TRBJ2-2; TCRdb designates TRBD1, a call that cannot be tested without DNA. The CDR3 extends over 16 amino acids. Germline CDR1 SGHTA, CDR2 FQGNSA. The CDR3 loop is CASTQGTGGKAGELFF.

The gene calls are TRBV19 and TRBJ2-1; without DNA, the TCRdb call of TRBD1 cannot be checked. This CDR3 is 13 amino acids long. The germline CDR1 and CDR2 sequences are LNHDA and SQIVND (reference sequence). CDR3: CASSTTGPLEQFF.

V is TRBV20-1 and J is TRBJ2-5; TCRdb's D call of TRBD2 is untestable without DNA. The CDR3 spans 16 residues. Germline CDR1 is DFQATT and CDR2 is SNEGSKA (reference sequence). This CDR3 is CSAREGSGKVRETQYF.

The chain links TRBV6-5 to TRBJ1-6; TCRdb lists TRBD1, though no DNA is available to test this call. This CDR3 is 16 amino acids long. Germline V lookup: CDR1 MNHEY, CDR2 SVGAGI. CDR3 protein: CASSLTESSYNSPLHF.

The rearrangement joins TRBV29-1 to TRBJ2-7; TCRdb's D call, TRBD1, is unchecked because there is no DNA. The CDR3 spans 14 residues. Germline V CDR1 and CDR2: SQVTM, ANQGSEA. Here the CDR3 reads CSVNLDRGSREQYF.

The gene calls are TRBV5-1 and TRBJ2-1; TCRdb proposes TRBD2, but this gene call is untestable without DNA. Germline CDR1 SGHRS, CDR2 YFSETQ. This CDR3 comprises 16 residues. The CDR3 loop is CASSARLAGNYNEQFF.